Sequencing of this T cell receptor beta chain was carried out in a study of T cell responses to AZD1222 COVID-19 vaccine. Study as a whole: Second doses that came at about 4 or about 12 weeks were put together.

Looked up from germline, CDR1 is MNHEY and CDR2 is SVGAGI. V trimming: 0 bases; J trimming: 3 bases; junction bases outside the gene matches: 8. The CDR3 contains 16 residues. The method was immunoSEQ multiplex PCR; TCRdb's version includes in-frame clones alone and lacks a portion of them. The sample lists roughly 130,000 clones, roughly 90% occurring once. The sequence was obtained from an adult in good health. The sequencing here drew on peripheral blood, taken on day 0 of AZD1222 vaccination. This chain connects TRBV6-5 to TRBJ2-7; 7 bases are shared with TRBD2. CDR3 bases: TGTGCCAGCAGTTACTCGCGGCGGGGGATTCGCTACGAGCAGTACTTC. Encoded protein: CASSYSRRGIRYEQYF.